This T cell receptor beta chain is from a study of OX40 agonist ivuxolimab in advanced cancers. Study in general: Patients took ivuxolimab, an agonistic anti-OX40 (CD134) antibody. The dose-escalation cohort was about 80% male, with a mean age of approximately 61 years, ranging roughly 20 to 90. Antecedent anti-PD-1, anti-PD-L1 or anti-CTLA-4 therapy was permissible, with about 39% having received some.

TCRdb's copy holds only in-frame clones and misses some; the assay was immunoSEQ multiplex PCR. The sample has under 70,000 clones, approximately 86% seen once. Note on this clone: The antigen is unknown.

The V segment lost 4 bases and the J segment 5 bases; nucleotides outside the gene matches: 13. The CDR3 covers 17 residues. Germline V lookup: CDR1 SNHLY, CDR2 FYNNEI. Findings and limits, study-wide: Averaging showed that CD8+ T cells had more expanded clones than CD4+ did.

The source is an adult with an advanced solid tumor such as melanoma, head and neck, liver or kidney cancer. Source: CD4+ or CD8+ T cells sorted from blood, taken in a trial of the OX40 agonist ivuxolimab. The V gene is TRBV2, the J gene TRBJ1-4, with TRBD1 matching over 7 bases. CDR3 region: CASSGLTDRWKNEKLFF. The CDR3 DNA reads TGTGCCAGCAGTGGATTAACGGACAGGTGGAAAAATGAAAAACTGTTTTTT.